Each of the 14 T cell receptor beta chains below was sequenced from the same sample in a study of graft-versus-host responses after intestinal transplantation. Sequenced by immunoSEQ multiplex PCR; TCRdb stores in-frame clones only, minus some. Here the sample spans about 71,000 clones, 90% being singletons. Which antigens these TCRs recognize remains unknown. Sequencing was performed on unstimulated CD8+ T cells sorted from spleen or lymph node cells, taken before intestinal transplant. The receptors were sampled from a human donor who received an intestinal transplant.

The chain links TRBV7-9 to TRBJ2-1, with D possibly TRBD2 on 5 matching bases. Trimming shortened V by 3 bases and J by 6 bases, and 9 bases separated the two germline ends. The CDR3 extends over 13 amino acids. Germline V gives CDR1 SEHNR, CDR2 FQNEAQ (reference sequence). The CDR3 DNA follows: TGTGCCAGCAGCTTTCCGGGGTCCAATGAGCAGTTCTTC. Amino acid sequence: CASSFPGSNEQFF. The whole variable domain, remainder taken from reference TRBV7-9 and TRBJ2-1, is DTGVSQNPRHKITKRGQNVTFRCDPISEHNRLYWYRQTLGQGPEFLTYFQNEAQLEKSRLLSDRFSAERPKGSFSTLEIQRTEQGDSAMYLCASSFPGSNEQFFGPGTRLTVL.

This chain links TRBV5-5 with TRBJ1-1, with D hard to call. Germline V gene sequence: CDR1 SGHKS, CDR2 YYEKEE (reference sequence). Trimming pared 5 bases from V and 4 bases from J, leaving 9 bases between. This CDR3 comprises 12 residues. CDR3 sequence reads: CASRHLTTEAFF. CDR3 in DNA: TGTGCCAGCAGACACCTCACCACTGAAGCTTTCTTT.

This chain connects TRBV6-5 to TRBJ2-7; 7 nucleotides agree with TRBD1. Germline CDR1 reads MNHEY; CDR2 reads SVGAGI. CDR3 length: 14 amino acids. V was pared by 11 bases and J by 0 bases, with 10 bases of the junction left unmatched. CDR3 sequence reads: CAVRDSGSSYEQYF. CDR3 nucleotide sequence: TGTGCCGTCCGGGACAGCGGAAGCTCCTACGAGCAGTACTTC.

The rearrangement joins TRBV6-1 to TRBJ1-2; 10 bases agree with TRBD1. Germline CDR1 reads MNHNS; CDR2 reads SASEGT. J gave up 5 bases and V 5 bases, and 8 bases lay outside the gene matches. The length of the CDR3 is 15 residues. The CDR3 coding sequence is TGTGCCAGCAGTAGCCCCGGGACAGGGGTTTATGGCTACACCTTC. It translates to CASSSPGTGVYGYTF.

This clone appeared a few times. Within the sample, other DNA sequences also encode this same CDR3. V gene TRBV19 combines with J gene TRBJ1-6; 10 nucleotides align to TRBD1. J was trimmed by 10 bases and V by 1 base; bases with no gene match: 4. The V gene's germline CDR1 is LNHDA and CDR2 SQIVND (reference sequence). This CDR3 contains 15 residues. DNA of the CDR3: TGTGCCAGTAGTATAGGTGGGACAGGGGTCTCACCCCTCCACTTT. Translating it yields CASSIGGTGVSPLHF.

This chain joins TRBV10-3 and TRBJ2-7, with a weak D call TRBD1 (6 bases). Germline CDR1 is ENHRY and CDR2 is SYGVKD. V lost 8 bases and J lost 5, with 7 bases in between. The CDR3 is 10 amino acids. CDR3 nucleotide sequence: TGTGCCATCGGGGGCAACGAGCAGTACTTC. Its protein is CAIGGNEQYF.

The V call is TRBV15, the J call TRBJ2-5; D is perhaps TRBD2 (7 bases). The V gene lost 0 bases and the J gene lost 4 bases, with 12 bases spanning the gap. The CDR3 consists of 15 residues. Germline CDR1 LNHNV, CDR2 YYDKDF (reference sequence). The CDR3: CATSRDGGAVETQYF. CDR3 nucleotide sequence: TGTGCCACCAGCAGAGATGGGGGGGCCGTAGAGACCCAGTACTTC.

A word on this clone: The same CDR3 is also encoded by other DNA sequences in this sample. The genes are TRBV7-2 and TRBJ1-5, with TRBD1 as a possible D gene (6 bases). Deletions cut 6 bases from V and 0 bases from J, with 12 bases between. Germline V gives CDR1 SGHTA, CDR2 FQGNSA. This CDR3 is built from 15 residues. CDR3 coding DNA: TGTGCCAGCAGACAGGGACCCTATAGCAATCAGCCCCAGCATTTT. Its protein product is CASRQGPYSNQPQHF.

The gene calls are TRBV7-6 and TRBJ1-1, with D tentatively TRBD1 (6 bases). The CDR3 runs to 16 residues. Germline CDR1 is SGHVS and CDR2 is FNYEAQ. Trimming removed 1 base from V and 3 bases from J, with 15 bases in between. As DNA, the CDR3 is TGTGCCAGCAGCTTAGGGGCAGGGGCGCCGTACACTGAAGCTTTCTTT. Translation gives CASSLGAGAPYTEAFF.

The rearrangement joins TRBV21-1 to TRBJ1-5. TRBV21-1 is recorded as a pseudogene. The length of the CDR3 is 14 residues. The CDR3 bases are TGTGCCAGCCCCCCGGTTGTCGGCAATCAGCCCCAGCATTTT. This sequence encodes CASPPVVGNQPQHF.

The rearrangement uses TRBV13 and TRBJ2-3, with D hard to call. Germline CDR1 PRHDT, CDR2 FYEKMQ (reference sequence). The CDR3 totals 12 residues. Trimming took off 1 base at V and 3 bases at J, with 2 bases between the two ends. CDR3 bases: TGTGCCAGCAGCTTAGTAACAGATACGCAGTATTTT. Protein: CASSLVTDTQYF. Drawing the rest from reference TRBV13 and TRBJ2-3, the complete variable domain is AAGVIQSPRHLIKEKRETATLKCYPIPRHDTVYWYQQGPGQDPQFLISFYEKMQSDKGSIPDRFSAQQFSDYHSELNMSSLELGDSALYFCASSLVTDTQYFGPGTRLTVL.

The V call is TRBV4-1, the J call TRBJ2-1; D unclear. With 1 base removed from V and 8 bases from J, the gap between germline ends came to 9 bases. CDR3 length equals 13 residues. The V gene's germline CDR1 is MGHRA and CDR2 YSYEKL. DNA of the CDR3: TGCGCCAGCAGCCAAGCCCGGCAGGATGAGCAGTTCTTC. This gives the protein CASSQARQDEQFF.

This clone has a handful of counts. This sequence joins TRBV7-9 and TRBJ2-7; possible D gene TRBD2, 5 bases. Germline CDR1 reads SEHNR; CDR2 reads FQNEAQ (reference sequence). V dropped 1 base and J dropped 4 bases, with 5 bases sitting between them. The CDR3 consists of 12 residues. CDR3 bases: TGTGCCAGCAGCTTAGGGACTTACGAGCAGTACTTC. The encoded protein is CASSLGTYEQYF.

The CDR3 here is CASTTGTLDNTDTQYF. The CDR3 DNA reads TGCGCCAGCACCACCGGGACACTGGATAACACAGATACGCAGTATTTT. The chain carries TRBV5-1 and TRBJ2-3; D is possibly TRBD1 (6 bases). From germline, CDR1 is SGHRS and CDR2 YFSETQ. This CDR3 contains 16 residues. The V end was cut by 6 bases, the J end by 2 bases, with 19 bases between.